The 11 T cell receptor beta chains below were found in one sample sequenced in a study of CD8 T cells in Susac syndrome (dated by TCRdb to between 2019 and 2020). The library was produced with the immunoSEQ multiplex PCR assay. RNA was extracted using the RNeasy kit, and 0.5 to 1 microgram was reverse transcribed with random hexamers. TCRdb trimmed public reads at Q25 via fastp, called clones via MiXCR and kept in-frame beta chains. For every CDR3 protein sequence, its rows merge into one entry that carries the most common genes and DNA. This sample gives around 170,000 distinct CDR3 sequences in total; approximately 95% of them show up just once. Jointly, the top ten make up around 0.12% of the sample. The sequenced sample was CD4+ T cells from PBMCs. The receptors shown here come from a human donor with Susac syndrome.

The CDR3 spells CASSRLGEAETQYF. CDR3 bases: TGTGCCAGCTCACGCCTCGGCGAGGCGGAGACCCAGTACTTC. The chain combines TRBV18 with TRBJ2-5, with D unresolved. The CDR3 covers 14 residues. Trimming removed 4 bases at V and 5 bases at J, with 14 bases between. Germline-derived CDR1 and CDR2 are KGHSH and LQKENI.

V usage is TRBV12-3 or TRBV12-4 and J usage is TRBJ1-2; TRBD1 aligns across 7 bases. J lost 0 bases, V lost 5 bases, and 6 bases had no gene match. The CDR3 runs to 15 residues. The DNA for the CDR3 is TGTGCCAGCAGTATGGACAGGCGAGCTAACTATGGCTACACCTTC. It specifies CASSMDRRANYGYTF.

The CDR3: CASSLGRGSYEQYF. The CDR3, as DNA: TGTGCCAGCAGCTTAGGGCGGGGTTCGTACGAGCAGTACTTC. V is TRBV7-8 and J is TRBJ2-7; D may be TRBD2 (6 bases). Looked up from germline, CDR1 is SGHVS and CDR2 is FQNEAQ. There are 14 residues in the CDR3. The ends were cut back, 1 base at V and 4 bases at J, with 11 bases in the middle.

This rearrangement joins TRBV5-1 to TRBJ2-4; the D call may be TRBD1 or TRBD2 (5 bases each). The CDR3 covers 14 residues. V gave up 0 bases and J gave up 6 bases, with 10 bases separating them. Germline V lookup: CDR1 SGHRS, CDR2 YFSETQ. The CDR3: CASSLDRGTNIQYF. As DNA, the CDR3 is TGCGCCAGCAGCTTGGATCGGGGCACAAACATTCAGTACTTC.

The rearrangement joins TRBV20-1 to TRBJ2-4; D gene uncertain. The V gene's germline CDR1 is DFQATT and CDR2 SNEGSKA (reference sequence). V lost 4 bases, J lost 5 bases, and 9 bases lay in between. The CDR3 length is 12 residues. CDR3 sequence reads: CSATLSQNIQYF. CDR3 DNA sequence: TGCAGTGCTACCCTCTCGCAAAACATTCAGTACTTC.

The rearrangement uses TRBV24-1 and TRBJ2-2; D remains ambiguous. Trimming left V 2 bases short and J 5 bases short, with 14 bases between. The CDR3 loop spans 16 amino acids. The germline gives CDR1 KGHDR, CDR2 SFDVKD. The CDR3 protein is CATSDSTYRETGELFF. The CDR3 region has the DNA TGTGCCACCAGTGATTCTACCTACAGAGAAACCGGGGAGCTGTTTTTT.

The genes are TRBV6-1 and TRBJ1-5; D gene uncertain. Trimming pared 7 bases from V and 3 bases from J, leaving 13 bases between. CDR1 is MNHNS, CDR2 SASEGT, per germline. The CDR3 contains 14 residues. As DNA, the CDR3 is TGTGCCAGCACAGGTCCCAACCCCAATCAGCCCCAGCATTTT. It yields the protein CASTGPNPNQPQHF.

The chain is built from TRBV6-2 or TRBV6-3 and TRBJ1-5; 7 positions agree with TRBD1. Germline lookup yields CDR1 MNHEY and CDR2 SVGEGT. The CDR3 extends over 15 amino acids. Trimming took 6 bases from V and 4 from J; bases not matched to a gene: 9. The CDR3 loop is CASRGQGDWNQPQHF. DNA for the CDR3: TGTGCCAGCAGAGGCCAGGGGGATTGGAATCAGCCCCAGCATTTT.

This chain connects TRBV5-6 to TRBJ2-3, with 8 bases matching TRBD2. With V trimmed by 5 bases and J by 1 base, 9 bases remained unmatched. This CDR3 region has 16 residues. Germline-derived CDR1 and CDR2 are SGHDT and YYEEEE. CDR3: CASSRRAGAGTDTQYF. The CDR3 nucleotides read TGTGCCAGCAGTCGCCGAGCGGGAGCCGGCACAGATACGCAGTATTTT. Full variable domain (outside the CDR3, taken from reference TRBV5-6 and TRBJ2-3): DAGVTQSPTHLIKTRGQQVTLRCSPKSGHDTVSWYQQALGQGPQFIFQYYEEEERQRGNFPDRFSGHQFPNYSSELNVNALLLGDSALYLCASSRRAGAGTDTQYFGPGTRLTVL.

The chain links TRBV20-1 to TRBJ2-1; tentatively, D is TRBD1 (6 bases). V shed 3 bases and J shed 2 bases, with 14 bases lying between them. This CDR3 contains 15 residues. Germline lookup yields CDR1 DFQATT and CDR2 SNEGSKA (reference sequence). The chain's CDR3 is CSASAHRATYNEQFF. In DNA form, the CDR3 reads TGCAGTGCTAGCGCTCACAGGGCTACCTACAATGAGCAGTTCTTC.

This chain uses TRBV7-2 with TRBJ1-4; 10 bases map to TRBD1. CDR3 length: 15 residues. Germline CDR1 and CDR2: SGHTA and FQGNSA. The V segment lost 5 bases and the J segment 6 bases; nucleotides outside the gene matches: 6. The CDR3 sequence: CASSRDRGRDEKLFF. As DNA, the CDR3 is TGTGCCAGCAGCCGCGACAGGGGGCGGGATGAAAAACTGTTTTTT.